The rows below give T cell receptor beta chains drawn from one sample of a study of CD8 T cells in ankylosing spondylitis. TCRdb re-called the 5' RACE reads with MiXCR, one entry per CDR3 protein. The sample lists more than 400,000 distinct CDR3 sequences; roughly 5.3% were seen once. The sequenced sample consisted of blood, either unsorted or a sorted T cell fraction (not recorded which). The receptors were gathered from a male donor with ankylosing spondylitis. Each CDR3 is given with its conserved first and last residue. Fields, in order: J gene, V gene, D gene, clone size, CDR3 protein, CDR3 DNA. The D gene is left open where the match is weak. Clone size is given for some rows only: seen once, a few or many times, or a class if the clone is expanded.

TRBJ2-4	TRBV20-1	TRBD2	many	CSARDPLAVPKNIQYF	TGCAGTGCTAGAGATCCCCTAGCGGTACCCAAAAACATTCAGTACTTC
TRBJ2-1	TRBV11-1	TRBD2	-	CASSSGLAGRYSYNEQFF	TGTGCCAGCAGCTCGGGACTAGCGGGAAGATACTCCTACAATGAGCAGTTCTTC
TRBJ2-1	TRBV29-1	TRBD1	-	CSVGPTGGSYNEQFF	TGCAGCGTTGGACCCACAGGGGGCTCCTACAATGAGCAGTTCTTC
TRBJ1-1	TRBV7-3	-	many	CASSLTPLGTEAFF	TGTGCCAGCAGCTTAACACCCCTGGGCACTGAAGCTTTCTTT
TRBJ2-5	TRBV4-3	-	many	CASSQEGPGTQYF	TGCGCCAGCAGCCAAGAGGGGCCGGGAACCCAGTACTTC
TRBJ2-2	TRBV7-2	TRBD1	few	CASSFTGTAFAGELFF	TGTGCCAGCAGCTTTACCGGGACAGCTTTCGCCGGGGAGCTGTTTTTT
TRBJ2-3	TRBV7-2	TRBD1	many	CASSLDRLDTDTQYF	TGTGCCAGCAGCCTGGACAGGCTTGACACAGATACGCAGTATTTT
TRBJ2-6	TRBV29-1	-	many	CSVMTGNFPSGANVLTF	TGCAGCGTGATGACAGGAAATTTCCCCTCTGGGGCCAACGTCCTGACTTTC
TRBJ2-7	TRBV6-1	TRBD2	many	CASRKRGSSYEQYF	TGTGCCAGCAGAAAGCGGGGGTCCTCCTACGAGCAGTACTTC
TRBJ1-1	TRBV27	TRBD1	many	CASSVRQGNTEAFF	TGTGCCAGCAGTGTGAGACAGGGGAACACTGAAGCTTTCTTT
TRBJ2-7	TRBV5-1	TRBD1	many	CASSQQGVYEQYF	TGCGCCAGCAGCCAGCAGGGGGTATACGAGCAGTACTTC
TRBJ2-2	TRBV4-2	-	many	CASSHDSVGGELFF	TGTGCCAGCAGCCATGACAGCGTTGGCGGGGAGCTGTTTTTT
TRBJ2-1	TRBV20-1	-	many	CSARAGGNEQFF	TGCAGTGCTAGAGCGGGCGGGAATGAGCAGTTCTTC
TRBJ1-1	TRBV6-2/TRBV6-3	-	many	CASMLRGGTEAFF	TGTGCCAGCATGTTGCGGGGCGGCACTGAAGCTTTCTTT
TRBJ2-7	TRBV13	TRBD1	few	CASSLEQGAYEQYF	TGTGCCAGCAGCTTAGAACAGGGGGCCTACGAGCAGTACTTC
TRBJ1-2	TRBV15	TRBD1	-	CATSREDRGPGYTF	TGTGCCACCAGCAGAGAAGACAGGGGGCCGGGCTACACCTTC
TRBJ1-5	TRBV20-1	TRBD1	-	CSARGDREAQPQHF	TGCAGTGCTAGAGGGGACAGGGAGGCTCAGCCCCAGCATTTT
TRBJ1-6	TRBV11-2	-	many	CASSWGGASSLHF	TGTGCCAGCAGCTGGGGGGGGGCCTCCTCCCTCCACTTT
TRBJ2-5	TRBV29-1	TRBD2	-	CSVDRSGGETQYF	TGCAGCGTTGACCGTAGCGGGGGAGAGACCCAGTACTTC
TRBJ2-2	TRBV12-5	TRBD2	few	CASGSRTGTSYTGELFF	TGTGCTAGTGGTTCCAGGACCGGGACTAGCTACACCGGGGAGCTGTTTTTT
TRBJ2-3	TRBV29-1	TRBD1	many	CSALPGTGGRTDTQYF	TGCAGCGCACTACCAGGGACAGGGGGCCGTACAGATACGCAGTATTTT
TRBJ2-3	TRBV6-1	TRBD2	many	CASRPRRGAGVTDTQYF	TGTGCCAGCAGACCTCGTCGCGGCGCGGGAGTCACAGATACGCAGTATTTT
TRBJ2-1	TRBV6-1	-	-	CASSGMTVSSYNEQFF	TGTGCCAGCAGTGGCATGACCGTTAGCTCCTACAATGAGCAGTTCTTC
TRBJ2-1	TRBV7-2	-	many	CASSERTGMSSYNEQFF	TGTGCCAGCAGCGAAAGAACCGGGATGTCCTCCTACAATGAGCAGTTCTTC
TRBJ1-1	TRBV6-1	-	-	CASTRWTEGGTEAFF	TGTGCCAGCACTCGATGGACAGAAGGGGGCACTGAAGCTTTCTTT
TRBJ2-7	TRBV12-3/TRBV12-4	-	many	CASSPRGHSYEQYF	TGTGCCAGCAGTCCCAGGGGCCACTCCTACGAGCAGTACTTC
TRBJ2-3	TRBV7-9	-	many	CASFTGTDTQYF	TGTGCCAGCTTTACGGGGACAGATACGCAGTATTTT
TRBJ2-1	TRBV6-2/TRBV6-3	-	many	CASCEGIAWWEQFF	TGTGCCAGCTGTGAGGGAATTGCTTGGTGGGAGCAGTTCTTC
TRBJ1-1	TRBV4-3	-	many	CASSQVSGDGNTEAFF	TGCGCCAGCAGCCAAGTAAGTGGGGATGGTAACACTGAAGCTTTCTTT
TRBJ1-1	TRBV29-1	TRBD1	many	CSVARDRVEAFF	TGCAGCGTGGCCCGGGACAGGGTTGAAGCTTTCTTT
TRBJ1-6	TRBV4-3	-	many	CASSQERVHNSPLHF	TGCGCCAGCAGCCAAGAAAGAGTACATAATTCACCCCTCCACTTT